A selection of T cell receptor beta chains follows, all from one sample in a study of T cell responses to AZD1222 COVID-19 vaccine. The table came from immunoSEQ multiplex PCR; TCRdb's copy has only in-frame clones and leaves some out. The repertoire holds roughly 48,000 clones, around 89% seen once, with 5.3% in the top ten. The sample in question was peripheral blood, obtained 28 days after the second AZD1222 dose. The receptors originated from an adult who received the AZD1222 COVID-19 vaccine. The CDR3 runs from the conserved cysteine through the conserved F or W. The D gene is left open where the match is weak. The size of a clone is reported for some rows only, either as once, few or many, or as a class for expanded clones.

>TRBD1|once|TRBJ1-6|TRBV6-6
CASTSGQAKLNSPLHF
TGTGCCAGCACCTCAGGACAGGCAAAATTAAATTCACCCCTCCACTTT
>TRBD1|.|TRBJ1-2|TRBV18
CASSPDRGHGYTF
TGTGCCAGCTCACCAGACAGGGGTCATGGCTACACCTTC
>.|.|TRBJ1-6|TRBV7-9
CAIRPGPSYSPLHF
TGTGCCATTCGGCCGGGACCCTCTTATTCACCCCTCCACTTT
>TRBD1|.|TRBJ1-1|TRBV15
CATIQDRGNTEAFF
TGTGCCACCATTCAGGACAGGGGGAACACTGAAGCTTTCTTT
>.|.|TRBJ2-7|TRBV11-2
CASSQQYEQYF
TGTGCCAGCAGCCAACAGTACGAGCAGTACTTC
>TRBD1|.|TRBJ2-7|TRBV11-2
CASSSPGQGTLTYEQYF
TGTGCCAGCAGCTCCCCGGGACAGGGGACGTTAACCTACGAGCAGTACTTC
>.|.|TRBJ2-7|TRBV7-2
CASSSWGGYEQYF
TGTGCCAGCAGCTCGTGGGGCGGCTACGAGCAGTACTTC
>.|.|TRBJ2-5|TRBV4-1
CASSGPSETQYF
TGCGCCAGCAGCGGACCCTCGGAGACCCAGTACTTC
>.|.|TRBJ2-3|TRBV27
CASSLSGDTQYF
TGTGCCAGCAGTTTGTCGGGGGATACGCAGTATTTT
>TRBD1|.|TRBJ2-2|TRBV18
CASSPWTGVLTGELFF
TGTGCCAGCTCACCATGGACAGGGGTCCTCACCGGGGAGCTGTTTTTT
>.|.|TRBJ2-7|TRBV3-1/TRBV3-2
CASSRQAYEQYF
TGTGCCAGCAGCCGACAAGCTTACGAGCAGTACTTC
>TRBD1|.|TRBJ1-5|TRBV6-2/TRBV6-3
CASSYPSTGWQPQHF
TGTGCCAGCAGTTATCCCTCGACAGGGTGGCAGCCCCAGCATTTT
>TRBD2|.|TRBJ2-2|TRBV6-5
CASSWGGRSGELFF
TGTGCCAGCAGTTGGGGGGGTCGCTCCGGGGAGCTGTTTTTT
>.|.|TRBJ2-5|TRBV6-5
CASSTLGGNQETQYF
TGTGCCAGCAGTACTCTTGGGGGTAACCAAGAGACCCAGTACTTC
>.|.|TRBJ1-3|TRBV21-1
CASSSRGAISGNTIYF
TGTGCCAGCAGCAGCCGAGGGGCTATCTCTGGAAACACCATATATTTT
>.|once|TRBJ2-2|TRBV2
CASRSPSGSTVTGELFF
TGTGCCAGCAGATCCCCCTCGGGTAGTACGGTTACCGGGGAGCTGTTTTTT
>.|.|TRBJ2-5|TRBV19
CASSIFGETQYF
TGTGCCAGTAGTATTTTTGGGGAGACCCAGTACTTC
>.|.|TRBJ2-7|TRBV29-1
CSVEERAGAEQYF
TGCAGCGTTGAAGAAAGGGCGGGGGCCGAGCAGTACTTC
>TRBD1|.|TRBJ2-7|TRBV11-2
CASAPGTGVDEQYF
TGTGCCAGCGCCCCGGGGACAGGCGTCGACGAGCAGTACTTC
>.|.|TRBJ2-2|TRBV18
CASSPVAGQITGELFF
TGTGCCAGCTCACCAGTGGCAGGGCAGATCACCGGGGAGCTGTTTTTT
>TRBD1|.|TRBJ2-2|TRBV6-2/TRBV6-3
CASSYGDRGLTGELFF
TGTGCCAGCAGTTACGGGGACAGGGGGTTGACCGGGGAGCTGTTTTTT
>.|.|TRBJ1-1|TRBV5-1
CASSLATAGTEAFF
TGCGCCAGCAGCTTGGCTACGGCAGGCACTGAAGCTTTCTTT
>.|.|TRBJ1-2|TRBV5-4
CASSLDLSPREGYTF
TGTGCCAGCAGCTTGGATCTCTCCCCCAGGGAGGGCTACACCTTC
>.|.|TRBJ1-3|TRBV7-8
CASSLTLSSGNTIYF
TGTGCCAGCAGCTTAACGCTAAGCTCTGGAAACACCATATATTTT
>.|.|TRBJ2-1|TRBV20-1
CSARDILEQFF
TGCAGTGCTAGAGATATACTTGAGCAGTTCTTC
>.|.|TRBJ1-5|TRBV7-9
CASSLQNQPQHF
TGTGCCAGCAGCTTACAGAATCAGCCCCAGCATTTT
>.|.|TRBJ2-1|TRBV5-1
CASSSGWSSYNEQFF
TGCGCCAGCAGTTCGGGTTGGAGCTCCTACAATGAGCAGTTCTTC
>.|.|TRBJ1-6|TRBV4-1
CASSQEGEYNSPLHF
TGCGCCAGCAGCCAAGAGGGAGAATATAATTCACCCCTCCACTTT